This entry describes one T cell receptor beta chain. The target antigen is unknown. The data belong to a study of PD-L1 blockade in urothelial cancer. Across the whole study: Blood was evaluated 3 weeks (second dose) and 6 weeks after therapy began. The median T cell count in blood samples was approximately 140,000. Study results and caveats: Patients with below-median pretreatment blood clonality survived longer.

TCRdb's copy holds only in-frame clones and misses some; the assay was immunoSEQ multiplex PCR. The table lists more than 40,000 clones, roughly 80% of them singletons. Germline assignment: CDR1 KGHSH and CDR2 LQKENI. The CDR3 runs to 15 residues. V shed 3 bases and J 1 base; nucleotides not matched to a gene: 1. Stated time point: pretreatment peripheral blood. The material sequenced was PBMCs, taken around atezolizumab (anti-PD-L1) treatment. The source is a man aged 50 or older with urothelial cancer. The chain carries TRBV18 and TRBJ1-1; 11 bases fit TRBD1. CDR3 region: CASSPGQGANTEAFF. The CDR3, as DNA: TGTGCCAGCTCACCCGGACAGGGGGCGAACACTGAAGCTTTCTTT. The whole variable domain, remainder taken from reference TRBV18 and TRBJ1-1, is NAGVMQNPRHLVRRRGQEARLRCSPMKGHSHVYWYRQLPEEGLKFMVYLQKENIIDESGMPKERFSAEFPKEGPSILRIQQVVRGDSAAYFCASSPGQGANTEAFFGQGTRLTVV.